A single sample is the source of the 22 T cell receptor beta chains below, sequenced in a study of cytomegalovirus exposure and HLA in healthy donors. Researchers ran the PCR with 60 Vbeta and 13 Jbeta primers. Here immunoSEQ multiplex PCR was the method, and the copy in TCRdb shows in-frame clones only, minus some. The profile covers 90,000 to 150,000 clones, with approximately 80% appearing a single time and roughly 12% taken by the ten largest. The source material was PBMCs. The receptor set was obtained from a woman between 35 and 50 years old in good health and CMV-seropositive.

The J gene is TRBJ1-1, the V gene TRBV18; no clear D. CDR1 and CDR2 (germline): KGHSH, LQKENI. The CDR3 is 14 amino acids. V lost 5 bases to trimming and J lost 6 bases, with 16 bases between them. This chain's CDR3 is CASSLGPREAEAFF. For the CDR3, the DNA is TGTGCCAGCTCATTAGGCCCGAGGGAAGCTGAAGCTTTCTTT.

The chain joins TRBV7-9 to TRBJ2-1; possible D gene TRBD2, 5 bases. The CDR3 covers 17 residues. Germline assignment: CDR1 SEHNR and CDR2 FQNEAQ (reference sequence). V lost 5 bases and J lost 2, with 19 bases in between. Written as DNA, the CDR3 is TGTGCCAGCAGCCCAGAGGCTACCGGGATGCCCTACAATGAGCAGTTCTTC. Residues: CASSPEATGMPYNEQFF. Filled out from reference TRBV7-9 and TRBJ2-1, the complete variable domain reads DTGVSQNPRHKITKRGQNVTFRCDPISEHNRLYWYRQTLGQGPEFLTYFQNEAQLEKSRLLSDRFSAERPKGSFSTLEIQRTEQGDSAMYLCASSPEATGMPYNEQFFGPGTRLTVL.

Here the CDR3 reads CASSLEGRANTIYF. The CDR3 bases are TGTGCCAGCAGCTTGGAGGGGCGCGCAAACACCATATATTTT. The V call is TRBV5-6, the J call TRBJ1-3, with a possible D match to TRBD1 (5 bases). CDR1 is SGHDT, CDR2 YYEEEE, per germline. This CDR3 is 14 amino acids long. Trimming left V 0 bases short and J 6 bases short, with 10 bases between. The whole variable domain, remainder taken from reference TRBV5-6 and TRBJ1-3, is DAGVTQSPTHLIKTRGQQVTLRCSPKSGHDTVSWYQQALGQGPQFIFQYYEEEERQRGNFPDRFSGHQFPNYSSELNVNALLLGDSALYLCASSLEGRANTIYFGEGSWLTVV.

This rearrangement joins TRBV5-1 to TRBJ2-7; D remains ambiguous. Trimming took off 5 bases at V and 6 bases at J, with 12 bases between the two ends. This CDR3 has 12 amino acids. Germline values: CDR1 SGHRS, CDR2 YFSETQ. The CDR3 protein is CASSYTFSEQYF. CDR3 coding DNA: TGCGCCAGCAGTTACACGTTCAGCGAGCAGTACTTC.

The gene calls are TRBV5-1 and TRBJ2-2, with D possibly matching TRBD1 (5 bases). This CDR3 spans 13 amino acids. V lost 5 bases and J 3 bases, leaving 8 bases between the germline ends. From germline, CDR1 is SGHRS and CDR2 YFSETQ. The CDR3: CASRPQDTGELFF. The CDR3 DNA follows: TGCGCCAGCAGGCCACAGGACACCGGGGAGCTGTTTTTT. The complete variable domain, with remaining parts taken from reference TRBV5-1 and TRBJ2-2, reads KAGVTQTPRYLIKTRGQQVTLSCSPISGHRSVSWYQQTPGQGLQFLFEYFSETQRNKGNFPGRFSGRQFSNSRSEMNVSTLELGDSALYLCASRPQDTGELFFGEGSRLTVL.

The rearrangement links TRBV5-1 to TRBJ1-5; tentatively, D is TRBD1 (5 bases). Per the germline V gene, CDR1 is SGHRS and CDR2 is YFSETQ. The CDR3 is made up of 15 amino acids. V lost 0 bases, J lost 5 bases, and 12 bases lay in between. In DNA form, the CDR3 reads TGCGCCAGCAGCTTGGAGGGGTTGGGCTATCAGCCCCAGCATTTT. Its translation: CASSLEGLGYQPQHF.

The V call is TRBV30, the J call TRBJ2-7; 7 nucleotides line up with TRBD2. Germline lookup yields CDR1 GTSNPN and CDR2 SVGIG (reference sequence). The junction had 7 bases not matched to a gene; V was cut back by 5 bases and J by 0 bases. CDR3 size: 14 residues. The CDR3 protein is CAWGTGGTSYEQYF. The CDR3 nucleotides read TGTGCCTGGGGGACGGGGGGAACCTCCTACGAGCAGTACTTC. Full variable domain (rest looked up from reference TRBV30 and TRBJ2-7): SQTIHQWPATLVQPVGSPLSLECTVEGTSNPNLYWYRQAAGRGLQLLFYSVGIGQISSEVPQNLSASRPQDRQFILSSKKLLLSDSGFYLCAWGTGGTSYEQYFGPGTRLTVT.

This clone occurred a few times. This rearrangement joins TRBV5-5 to TRBJ1-5; D is uncertain. The CDR3 runs to 15 residues. Trimming cost V 5 bases and J 0 bases, with 12 bases left between them. Germline CDR1 is SGHKS and CDR2 is YYEKEE (reference sequence). CDR3 sequence (DNA): TGTGCCAGCAGACCGACACTTTATAGCAATCAGCCCCAGCATTTT. This encodes CASRPTLYSNQPQHF.

This clone was recorded once. V usage is TRBV7-9 and J usage is TRBJ1-4, with D perhaps matching TRBD1 (6 bases). V was clipped by 2 bases and J by 7 bases, with 14 bases between them. Germline lookup yields CDR1 SEHNR and CDR2 FQNEAQ (reference sequence). The CDR3 is 15 residues long. As DNA, the CDR3 is TGTGCCAGCAGCTTACGGGGGGCCAGGACTGAAAAACTGTTTTTT. This gives the protein CASSLRGARTEKLFF.

The count of this clone is one. CDR3 residues: CASSLGGQGGDGYTF. In DNA form, the CDR3 reads TGTGCCAGCAGTCTAGGGGGACAGGGGGGGGATGGCTACACCTTC. The chain recombines TRBV28 with TRBJ1-2; TRBD1 matches at 11 bases. CDR1 MDHEN and CDR2 SYDVKM come from the germline V gene. Trimming removed 5 bases from V and 6 bases from J; junction bases left unmatched: 8. The CDR3 consists of 15 residues.

This clone was counted once. This chain joins TRBV6-5 and TRBJ1-4, with TRBD1 matching 9 bases. The germline CDR1 and CDR2 sequences are MNHEY and SVGAGI. The V gene end was trimmed by 8 bases and the J gene end by 7 bases; junction bases not matched to a gene: 8. This CDR3 is 14 amino acids long. The DNA for the CDR3 is TGTGCCAGCCAAGTGGACAGGGGTGGTGAAAAACTGTTTTTT. Its translation is CASQVDRGGEKLFF.

This rearrangement joins TRBV7-9 to TRBJ1-2, with 7 bases identical to TRBD1. The CDR3 runs 17 residues. The junction had 20 bases not matched to a gene; V was cut back by 5 bases and J by 8 bases. Germline V CDR1 and CDR2: SEHNR, FQNEAQ (reference sequence). CDR3 loop: CASSLYLDRAYAPGYTF. CDR3 nucleotides: TGTGCCAGCAGCCTCTATCTAGACAGGGCCTATGCTCCGGGCTACACCTTC.

This sequence joins TRBV28 and TRBJ1-2; 7 nucleotides agree with TRBD1. V shed 4 bases, J shed 6 bases, and the junction held 5 bases outside the gene matches. The V gene's germline CDR1 is MDHEN and CDR2 SYDVKM. The CDR3 loop spans 13 amino acids. The chain's CDR3 is CASSSGTAHGYTF. DNA of the CDR3: TGTGCCAGCAGTTCCGGGACAGCCCATGGCTACACCTTC.

This chain links TRBV2 with TRBJ1-3, with D possibly matching TRBD1 (5 bases). Trimming shortened V by 6 bases and J by 1 base, and 10 bases separated the two germline ends. CDR1 SNHLY and CDR2 FYNNEI come from the germline V gene. The CDR3 covers 14 residues. CDR3 region: CASSPGGSGNTIYF. CDR3 coding DNA: TGTGCCAGCAGCCCGGGGGGATCTGGAAACACCATATATTTT.

A note on this clone: This sample includes further DNA sequences coding for the same CDR3. This chain links TRBV5-4 with TRBJ2-7; possible D gene TRBD1, 5 bases. The CDR3 is made up of 13 amino acids. Between the trimmed V and J ends, which lost 2 bases and 3 bases, there was a span of 9 bases. Germline-derived CDR1 and CDR2 are SGHNT and YYREEE (reference sequence). CDR3 protein: CASSLRQGYEQYF. In nucleotides, the CDR3 is TGTGCCAGCAGCTTACGGCAGGGCTACGAGCAGTACTTC. Full variable domain (remainder filled in from reference TRBV5-4 and TRBJ2-7): ETGVTQSPTHLIKTRGQQVTLRCSSQSGHNTVSWYQQALGQGPQFIFQYYREEENGRGNFPPRFSGLQFPNYSSELNVNALELDDSALYLCASSLRQGYEQYFGPGTRLTVT.

V gene TRBV10-3 combines with J gene TRBJ2-1; 9 positions agree with TRBD2. The CDR3 has 14 residues. CDR1 is ENHRY, CDR2 SYGVKD, per germline. V shed 4 bases, J shed 8 bases, and the junction held 6 bases outside the gene matches. The CDR3: CAISGLAGVHEQFF. CDR3 nucleotide sequence: TGTGCCATCAGTGGCTTAGCGGGGGTTCATGAGCAGTTCTTC.

J is TRBJ2-5 and V is TRBV5-1, with 9 positions matching TRBD1. The V and J ends lost 4 bases and 5 bases, in that order; junction bases with no gene match: 6. This CDR3 spans 14 amino acids. Germline V gene data show CDR1 as SGHRS and CDR2 as YFSETQ. Here the CDR3 DNA reads TGCGCCAGCAGCGAAAACAGGGGGCGCGAGACCCAGTACTTC. As protein: CASSENRGRETQYF.

The chain links TRBV28 to TRBJ1-4, with a possible D match to TRBD1 (5 bases). CDR1 and CDR2 from the germline V gene are MDHEN and SYDVKM. This CDR3 comprises 14 residues. V lost 6 bases and J 5 bases, leaving 13 bases between the germline ends. The CDR3 region is CASSSGMRNEKLFF. The CDR3 DNA sequence: TGTGCCAGCAGCTCAGGGATGAGAAATGAAAAACTGTTTTTT. Combining the CDR3 with reference TRBV28 and TRBJ1-4 gives the whole variable domain DVKVTQSSRYLVKRTGEKVFLECVQDMDHENMFWYRQDPGLGLRLIYFSYDVKMKEKGDIPEGYSVSREKKERFSLILESASTNQTSMYLCASSSGMRNEKLFFGSGTQLSVL.

The chain links TRBV2 to TRBJ1-1, with D possibly being TRBD1 (6 bases). This CDR3 is 13 amino acids long. The germline V gene encodes CDR1 SNHLY and CDR2 FYNNEI. Between the trimmed V and J ends, which lost 6 bases and 11 bases, there was a span of 19 bases. The CDR3 DNA reads as TGTGCCAGCAGGGGGATGGGGGGGCTTTGGGCTTTCTTT. This gives the protein CASRGMGGLWAFF.

The chain recombines TRBV30 with TRBJ1-4; D gene ambiguous. Germline V gene sequence: CDR1 GTSNPN, CDR2 SVGIG (reference sequence). V was shortened by 2 bases and J by 0 bases, with 10 bases between the two germline ends. The CDR3 covers 15 residues. The CDR3 sequence: CAWSLSTTTNEKLFF. CDR3 nucleotides: TGTGCCTGGAGTCTGTCGACTACAACTAATGAAAAACTGTTTTTT.

The gene calls are TRBV28 and TRBJ2-7; unclear D gene. Trimming cost V 7 bases and J 2 bases, with 18 bases left between them. The germline gives CDR1 MDHEN, CDR2 SYDVKM. This CDR3 is built from 15 residues. The CDR3 spells CASIPDTTLTYEQYF. CDR3 DNA sequence: TGTGCCAGCATCCCAGACACCACCCTTACCTACGAGCAGTACTTC.

The chain recombines TRBV27 with TRBJ2-6, with D tentatively TRBD1 (6 bases). The CDR3 length is 16 residues. V dropped 6 bases and J dropped 0 bases, with 12 bases sitting between them. Per germline, CDR1 MNHEY and CDR2 SMNVEV (reference sequence). CDR3 sequence: CASSATGISGANVLTF. The CDR3 nucleotides are TGTGCCAGCAGCGCGACAGGCATCTCTGGGGCCAACGTCCTGACTTTC. The entire variable domain, with the rest obtained from reference TRBV27 and TRBJ2-6, is as follows: EAQVTQNPRYLITVTGKKLTVTCSQNMNHEYMSWYRQDPGLGLRQIYYSMNVEVTDKGDVPEGYKVSRKEKRNFPLILESPSPNQTSLYFCASSATGISGANVLTFGAGSRLTVL.